Listed here are 21 T cell receptor beta chains from one sample, sequenced in a study of cytomegalovirus exposure and HLA in healthy donors. The PCR made use of 60 Vbeta and 13 Jbeta primers. Assay: immunoSEQ multiplex PCR; the TCRdb copy retains only in-frame clones and omits some. The top ten clones hold roughly 1.8% of a sample with 130,000 to 150,000 clones, 65% to 80% of them seen once. The sequenced sample consisted of PBMCs. Every receptor here comes from a woman aged 40 to 50 in good health and CMV-seronegative.

The rearrangement joins TRBV27 to TRBJ1-3, with 8 positions matching TRBD1. V trimming: 5 bases; J trimming: 2 bases; junction bases outside the gene matches: 11. CDR1 MNHEY and CDR2 SMNVEV come from the germline V gene (reference sequence). CDR3 length equals 17 residues. Written as DNA, the CDR3 is TGTGCCAGCAGTATAGTAGGACAGGGTTCGGCTGGAAACACCATATATTTT. It translates to CASSIVGQGSAGNTIYF.

For the CDR3, the DNA is TGTGCCAGCAGTTACTCGGGCCGCGACGGCTACACCTTC. It encodes CASSYSGRDGYTF. This chain links TRBV6-5 with TRBJ1-2, with D unresolved. Per germline, CDR1 MNHEY and CDR2 SVGAGI. The V gene lost 0 bases and the J gene lost 8 bases, with 10 bases spanning the gap. This CDR3 comprises 13 residues.

The chain joins TRBV9 to TRBJ1-2; D unresolved. This CDR3 has 18 residues. V lost 0 bases, J lost 5 bases, and 23 bases lay in between. Looked up from germline, CDR1 is SGDLS and CDR2 is YYNGEE. The CDR3: CASSVASVFGSQEYGYTF. The CDR3 coding sequence is TGTGCCAGCAGCGTAGCTTCGGTATTTGGCAGCCAGGAATATGGCTACACCTTC.

This clone was detected only once. The chain uses TRBV18 and TRBJ1-2, with TRBD1 identical over 11 bases. The length of the CDR3 is 15 residues. Unmatched junction bases numbered 2, after V lost 2 bases and J lost 3 bases. CDR1 and CDR2 from the germline V gene are KGHSH and LQKENI. As DNA, the CDR3 is TGTGCCAGCTCACCAGGGACAGGGGGAGACTATGGCTACACCTTC. This encodes CASSPGTGGDYGYTF.

The CDR3 DNA sequence: TGCGCCAGCAGCAAACTAGCGGGCTCCTACAATGAGCAGTTCTTC. This encodes CASSKLAGSYNEQFF. The chain has TRBV5-1 and TRBJ2-1, with TRBD2 matching over 9 bases. The CDR3 length is 15 residues. With 4 bases clipped from V and 0 bases from J, the junction kept 2 bases outside the gene matches. Germline CDR1 reads SGHRS; CDR2 reads YFSETQ.

The chain employs TRBV2 and TRBJ1-1; 11 bases align to TRBD1. The CDR3 length is 15 residues. Unmatched junction bases numbered 10, after V lost 6 bases and J lost 7 bases. Germline lookup yields CDR1 SNHLY and CDR2 FYNNEI. As DNA, the CDR3 is TGTGCCAGCAGAGGCGGGACAGGGGGGCTAAGTGAAGCTTTCTTT. This translates into CASRGGTGGLSEAFF.

Comments on this clone: This sample includes further DNA sequences coding for the same CDR3. The chain has TRBV5-4 and TRBJ2-7, with 11 bases identical to TRBD2. The CDR3 is made up of 17 amino acids. The V segment lost 4 bases and the J segment 1 base; nucleotides outside the gene matches: 10. Germline CDR1 is SGHNT and CDR2 is YYREEE (reference sequence). The CDR3 bases are TGTGCCAGCAGCGGCGGACTAGCGGGTTCAACTTCCTACGAGCAGTACTTC. Its protein is CASSGGLAGSTSYEQYF.

The rearrangement joins TRBV28 to TRBJ1-1; 9 bases are shared with TRBD1. The CDR3 consists of 14 residues. The germline gives CDR1 MDHEN, CDR2 SYDVKM. Trimming took 8 bases from V and 4 from J; bases not matched to a gene: 8. As DNA, the CDR3 is TGTGCCAGCGGCCCCCGGGACAGGGTCACTGAAGCTTTCTTT. It is translated as CASGPRDRVTEAFF.

This clone was recorded once. The chain has TRBV7-6 and TRBJ1-3; D is undetermined. The CDR3 consists of 15 residues. Germline V gene data show CDR1 as SGHVS and CDR2 as FNYEAQ. V was clipped by 5 bases and J by 2 bases, with 13 bases between them. CDR3 coding DNA: TGTGCCAGCAGCCAACGACAAGTTCCTGGAAACACCATATATTTT. This gives the protein CASSQRQVPGNTIYF.

V gene TRBV21-1 combines with J gene TRBJ2-5; the table gives TRBD2 as D, unverified against the DNA. TRBV21-1 counts as a pseudogene. The CDR3 has 18 amino acids. The CDR3 protein is CPLFIPKRDDNSLETQYF. In DNA, the CDR3 is TGCCCCCTATTTATTCCAAAACGGGATGATAATTCGTTGGAGACCCAGTACTTC.

The chain employs TRBV6-1 and TRBJ1-1; the D is unclear. In germline, CDR1 is MNHNS, CDR2 SASEGT. Trimming took off 0 bases at V and 7 bases at J, with 15 bases between the two ends. This CDR3 contains 15 residues. CDR3 nucleotides: TGTGCCAGCAGTGAAGCGCAGAACACCTTAAGTGAAGCTTTCTTT. The encoded protein is CASSEAQNTLSEAFF.

This clone was seen a few times. The chain carries TRBV6-5 and TRBJ2-5; D possibly corresponds to TRBD1 (7 bases). The end of the DNA fits TRBJ2-7 better, so the J call may be wrong. The CDR3 totals 14 residues. The germline V gene encodes CDR1 MNHEY and CDR2 SVGAGI. Here the CDR3 DNA reads TGTGCCAGCAAACCAGGGGGGCTTACCGCCGAGCAGTACTTC. Protein sequence: CASKPGGLTAEQYF.

This chain joins TRBV11-2 and TRBJ1-1, with TRBD1 as a possible D gene (5 bases). The CDR3 is 12 residues long. V was trimmed by 6 bases and J by 9 bases, leaving 14 bases between them. Germline loops: CDR1 SGHAT, CDR2 FQNNGV. The CDR3 DNA reads as TGTGCCAGCAGTTGGGTGGGGGGAAAAGCTTTCTTT. Translated: CASSWVGGKAFF.

The chain couples TRBV10-2 to TRBJ1-5; D is possibly TRBD1 (6 bases). The V and J ends lost 5 bases and 5 bases respectively, with 13 bases between them. The CDR3 contains 14 residues. Germline V gene sequence: CDR1 WSHSY, CDR2 SAAADI. The CDR3 loop reads CASSTNRVDQPQHF. CDR3 nucleotides: TGCGCCAGCAGTACCAACAGGGTTGATCAGCCCCAGCATTTT.

The chain has TRBV6-1 and TRBJ1-2; 8 bases are shared with TRBD1. V dropped 6 bases and J dropped 4; count of bases not matched to a gene: 4. The CDR3 totals 13 residues. Germline CDR1 and CDR2: MNHNS and SASEGT. The CDR3 here is CASRWTGSYGYTF. The CDR3 nucleotides read TGTGCCAGCAGATGGACAGGGTCCTATGGCTACACCTTC.

This clone was recorded a few times. This rearrangement joins TRBV18 to TRBJ1-1; the D gene is possibly TRBD1 (6 bases). The CDR3 runs to 17 residues. The V end was cut by 2 bases, the J end by 4 bases, with 20 bases between. From germline, CDR1 is KGHSH and CDR2 LQKENI. The CDR3 sequence is CASSPGQGGRGGTEAFF. The CDR3 nucleotides are TGTGCCAGCTCACCAGGGCAGGGTGGCAGAGGGGGCACTGAAGCTTTCTTT.

The chain recombines TRBV2 with TRBJ2-3; D is unclear. CDR1 is SNHLY and CDR2 is FYNNEI in the germline V gene. Deletions cut 6 bases from V and 6 bases from J, with 7 bases between. The CDR3 consists of 11 residues. The CDR3 sequence: CASRAADTQYF. The DNA for the CDR3 is TGTGCCAGCAGGGCGGCTGATACGCAGTATTTT.

The J gene is TRBJ1-1, the V gene TRBV6-6; D not resolved. The CDR3 runs to 14 residues. Germline CDR1 MNHNY, CDR2 SVGAGI (reference sequence). V lost 0 bases and J lost 5, with 10 bases in between. The CDR3 nucleotides read TGTGCCAGCAGTTACTCGGGGAGTAGGACTGAAGCTTTCTTT. It codes for CASSYSGSRTEAFF.

The chain employs TRBV28 and TRBJ2-7, with TRBD1 as a possible D gene (5 bases). The V gene's germline CDR1 is MDHEN and CDR2 SYDVKM. The V and J ends lost 5 bases and 0 bases respectively, with 17 bases between them. This CDR3 is built from 16 residues. CDR3 region: CASSQLGAGLSYEQYF. The CDR3 region has the DNA TGTGCCAGCAGTCAACTTGGGGCAGGGCTCTCCTACGAGCAGTACTTC.

The rearrangement uses TRBV18 and TRBJ2-1, with 11 bases that match TRBD2. CDR1 and CDR2 (germline): KGHSH, LQKENI. There are 15 residues in the CDR3. Trimming cost V 4 bases and J 5 bases; bases outside gene matches: 4. CDR3 region: CASSRGTSGNNEQFF. In nucleotides, the CDR3 is TGTGCCAGCTCACGGGGGACTAGCGGTAACAATGAGCAGTTCTTC.

The chain has TRBV7-2 and TRBJ1-1; D remains unclear. V lost 5 bases, J lost 1 base, and 8 bases lay in between. The CDR3 sequence is 13 residues long. CDR1 and CDR2 (germline): SGHTA, FQGNSA. The CDR3 sequence is CASSRGSNTEAFF. As DNA, the CDR3 is TGTGCCAGCAGCCGCGGTTCGAACACTGAAGCTTTCTTT.